This T cell receptor beta chain was recovered during a study of blood T cell repertoires in COVID-19. Whole-study context: From the United States, Italy and Spain came samples of acute and convalescent COVID-19.

In the source study's methods: Researchers report that nucleated cell counts were estimated from reference gene primer amplification. The table came from immunoSEQ multiplex PCR; TCRdb's copy has only in-frame clones and leaves some out. V, J and clone size are those of that table, while D and trimming were read from the DNA. The sample holds 300,000 to 450,000 clones, around 89% seen once. Individuals drawn from 20 to 25 US areas were about 18 to 95 years old. Two negative PCRs, clearance, or symptom resolution had been documented for recovered Cohort 3 donors. The sequenced sample was PBMCs or T cells enriched from blood (not recorded which). This TCR derives from a young woman who had recovered from COVID-19.

CDR3: CASSDRGWWNTEAFF. DNA of the CDR3: TGTGCCAGTAGTGACAGGGGTTGGTGGAACACTGAAGCTTTCTTT. This chain connects TRBV19 to TRBJ1-1; 8 bases are a match to TRBD1. V was pared by 5 bases and J by 1 base, with 6 bases of the junction left unmatched. The CDR3 has 15 amino acids. Germline loops: CDR1 LNHDA, CDR2 SQIVND (reference sequence). Full variable domain (remainder filled in from reference TRBV19 and TRBJ1-1): DGGITQSPKYLFRKEGQNVTLSCEQNLNHDAMYWYRQDPGQGLRLIYYSQIVNDFQKGDIAEGYSVSREKKESFPLTVTSAQKNPTAFYLCASSDRGWWNTEAFFGQGTRLTVV.